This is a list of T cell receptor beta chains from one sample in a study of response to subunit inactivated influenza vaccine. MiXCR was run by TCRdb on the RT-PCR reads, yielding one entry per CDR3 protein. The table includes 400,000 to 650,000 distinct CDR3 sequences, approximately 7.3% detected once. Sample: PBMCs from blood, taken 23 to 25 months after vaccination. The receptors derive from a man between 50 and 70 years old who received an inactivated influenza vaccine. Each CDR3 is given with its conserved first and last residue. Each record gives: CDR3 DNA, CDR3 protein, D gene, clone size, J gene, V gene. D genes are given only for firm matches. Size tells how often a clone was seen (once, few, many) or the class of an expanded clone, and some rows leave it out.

CDR3 DNA: TGCGCCAGGGTGCTTAGACAGGGGCCCTCCTACAATGAGCAGTTCTTC
CDR3 protein: CARVLRQGPSYNEQFF
D gene: TRBD1
clone size: NA
J gene: TRBJ2-1
V gene: TRBV5-1

CDR3 DNA: TGCAGTGCTAGAGATCGACAGGGGATTTCGAACACCGGGGAGCTGTTTTTT
CDR3 protein: CSARDRQGISNTGELFF
D gene: TRBD1
clone size: few
J gene: TRBJ2-2
V gene: TRBV20-1

CDR3 DNA: TGCAGCGTTGAAGAGGCCGGGGGCGCCAGCACCTACGAGCAGTACTTC
CDR3 protein: CSVEEAGGASTYEQYF
D gene: NA
clone size: NA
J gene: TRBJ2-7
V gene: TRBV29-1

CDR3 DNA: TGTGCCAGCAGCGTAGCGGCAGAAGGAGAGACCCAGTACTTC
CDR3 protein: CASSVAAEGETQYF
D gene: NA
clone size: few
J gene: TRBJ2-5
V gene: TRBV9

CDR3 DNA: TGTGCCAGCAGCGAGACCTACGAGCAGTACTTC
CDR3 protein: CASSETYEQYF
D gene: NA
clone size: many
J gene: TRBJ2-7
V gene: TRBV7-9

CDR3 DNA: TGTGCCAGCAGTCCCGTACTGGTCAAAACTACTTACGAGCAGTACTTC
CDR3 protein: CASSPVLVKTTYEQYF
D gene: NA
clone size: few
J gene: TRBJ2-7
V gene: TRBV6-1

CDR3 DNA: TGTGCCAGCAGCTTAGTGGCGTCTAGCGGGGGGGCTGGTTCAACCTACGAGCAGTACTTC
CDR3 protein: CASSLVASSGGAGSTYEQYF
D gene: TRBD2
clone size: few
J gene: TRBJ2-7
V gene: TRBV11-2

CDR3 DNA: TGCAGTGTAAAGGGCACAGTCGAGCTTGGCTACACCTTC
CDR3 protein: CSVKGTVELGYTF
D gene: NA
clone size: few
J gene: TRBJ1-2
V gene: TRBV20-1

CDR3 DNA: TGCGCCAGCAGCCAGGAGGACAGGGCCCAAGAGACCCAGTACTTC
CDR3 protein: CASSQEDRAQETQYF
D gene: TRBD1
clone size: NA
J gene: TRBJ2-5
V gene: TRBV4-1

CDR3 DNA: TGTGCCAGCAGCCAAGATTCCCTAGCGAGTACAGATACGCAGTATTTT
CDR3 protein: CASSQDSLASTDTQYF
D gene: NA
clone size: NA
J gene: TRBJ2-3
V gene: TRBV4-2

CDR3 DNA: TGCAGCGTTCGGGGAAGCGGGATAGGCACCGGGGAGCTGTTTTTT
CDR3 protein: CSVRGSGIGTGELFF
D gene: TRBD2
clone size: few
J gene: TRBJ2-2
V gene: TRBV29-1

CDR3 DNA: TGTGCCAGCAGCCCTTTTCGGACTAGCGGGGTGGATACGCAGTATTTT
CDR3 protein: CASSPFRTSGVDTQYF
D gene: TRBD2
clone size: NA
J gene: TRBJ2-3
V gene: TRBV9

CDR3 DNA: TGTGCTAGCAGCTTGGCTAGCGGGGGGGCCTACGAGCAGTACTTC
CDR3 protein: CASSLASGGAYEQYF
D gene: TRBD2
clone size: few
J gene: TRBJ2-7
V gene: TRBV7-7

CDR3 DNA: TGTGCCAGCAGCCAGCGGGGGAACTACGAGCAGTACTTC
CDR3 protein: CASSQRGNYEQYF
D gene: TRBD2
clone size: few
J gene: TRBJ2-7
V gene: TRBV5-6

CDR3 DNA: TGTGCCAGCAACCCGGGGGGTTGGTACCAAGAGACCCAGTACTTC
CDR3 protein: CASNPGGWYQETQYF
D gene: TRBD2
clone size: NA
J gene: TRBJ2-5
V gene: TRBV7-9

CDR3 DNA: TGCGCCAGCAGCCAAGATCCAAACAACAAATATGGCTACACCTTC
CDR3 protein: CASSQDPNNKYGYTF
D gene: NA
clone size: many
J gene: TRBJ1-2
V gene: TRBV4-3

CDR3 DNA: TGCGCCAGCAGCTTGGCCAAAGCGGGGGGCATGGCCAAAAACATTCAGTACTTC
CDR3 protein: CASSLAKAGGMAKNIQYF
D gene: TRBD2
clone size: many
J gene: TRBJ2-4
V gene: TRBV5-1

CDR3 DNA: TGTGCTAGCAGCTTAGAGGATCTAGGACAGGGGGCTGATCAGCCCCAGCATTTT
CDR3 protein: CASSLEDLGQGADQPQHF
D gene: TRBD1
clone size: many
J gene: TRBJ1-5
V gene: TRBV7-7

CDR3 DNA: TGTGCCAGCAGCGTAGCTCCTTACAATCAGGGTCTAAGCGAGACCCAGTACTTC
CDR3 protein: CASSVAPYNQGLSETQYF
D gene: NA
clone size: NA
J gene: TRBJ2-5
V gene: TRBV9

CDR3 DNA: TGCAGCGTTGGAGGCCCGACCGAGCAGTACTTC
CDR3 protein: CSVGGPTEQYF
D gene: NA
clone size: few
J gene: TRBJ2-7
V gene: TRBV29-1

CDR3 DNA: TGTGCCATCAGCCCAGTACCCGGTGGACAGGGGGCGAGAGATGAGCAGTTCTTC
CDR3 protein: CAISPVPGGQGARDEQFF
D gene: TRBD1
clone size: many
J gene: TRBJ2-1
V gene: TRBV10-3

CDR3 DNA: TGCAGTGCCACGACAGGGGCGAACGTCCAGTCCGGGGAGCTGTTTTTT
CDR3 protein: CSATTGANVQSGELFF
D gene: TRBD1
clone size: few
J gene: TRBJ2-2
V gene: TRBV20-1

CDR3 DNA: TGCAGCGGAGGAGAGGGAGGCAATCAGCCCCAGCATTTT
CDR3 protein: CSGGEGGNQPQHF
D gene: NA
clone size: NA
J gene: TRBJ1-5
V gene: TRBV29-1

CDR3 DNA: TGCGCCAGCAGCCAAGTCCCACTAGCGGGGGGTTATCGCACAGATACGCAGTATTTT
CDR3 protein: CASSQVPLAGGYRTDTQYF
D gene: TRBD2
clone size: few
J gene: TRBJ2-3
V gene: TRBV4-1

CDR3 DNA: TGCAGTTTGTGGACAGCGGGACGAGACAATGAGCAGTTCTTC
CDR3 protein: CSLWTAGRDNEQFF
D gene: NA
clone size: many
J gene: TRBJ2-1
V gene: TRBV20-1

CDR3 DNA: TGCGCCAGCAGCCAAGATCGGACACTGCAAGGTGAGCAGTACTTC
CDR3 protein: CASSQDRTLQGEQYF
D gene: NA
clone size: few
J gene: TRBJ2-7
V gene: TRBV4-1

CDR3 DNA: TGCTGTGCTAGAGATCTGGAGCGGGGCAGACAAGATACGCAGTATTTT
CDR3 protein: CCARDLERGRQDTQYF
D gene: TRBD2
clone size: few
J gene: TRBJ2-3
V gene: TRBV20-1

CDR3 DNA: TGTGCCAGCAGCCAAGCATCCGTGTGGGAGACCCAGTACTTC
CDR3 protein: CASSQASVWETQYF
D gene: NA
clone size: NA
J gene: TRBJ2-5
V gene: TRBV3-1

CDR3 DNA: TGTGCCAGCAGCGTCCGACAGGGGTCGTACAATGAGCAGTTCTTC
CDR3 protein: CASSVRQGSYNEQFF
D gene: TRBD1
clone size: few
J gene: TRBJ2-1
V gene: TRBV9

CDR3 DNA: TGTGCCAGCAGCTTGCGCGACACAGGGTCCGCGAGCTCCTACGAGCAGTACTTC
CDR3 protein: CASSLRDTGSASSYEQYF
D gene: NA
clone size: many
J gene: TRBJ2-7
V gene: TRBV5-5

CDR3 DNA: TGTGCCAGCAGCCGAAAGGGAGGGACTTATAACTACAATGAGCAGTTCTTC
CDR3 protein: CASSRKGGTYNYNEQFF
D gene: TRBD2
clone size: NA
J gene: TRBJ2-1
V gene: TRBV3-1

CDR3 DNA: TGCAGCGTTGAAGAACTAGCGGGGGAAGGGCAGTACTTC
CDR3 protein: CSVEELAGEGQYF
D gene: TRBD2
clone size: few
J gene: TRBJ2-7
V gene: TRBV29-1

CDR3 DNA: TGTGCCAACAGCCAGACTAGCGAGCAGTACTTC
CDR3 protein: CANSQTSEQYF
D gene: NA
clone size: NA
J gene: TRBJ2-7
V gene: TRBV12-3/TRBV12-4

CDR3 DNA: TGCGCACTAGCGGGGTCTTACGAGCAGTACTTC
CDR3 protein: CALAGSYEQYF
D gene: TRBD2
clone size: NA
J gene: TRBJ2-7
V gene: TRBV23-1

CDR3 DNA: TGTGCCAGCAGCCAGCGGGGAAGGGATACGCAGTATTTT
CDR3 protein: CASSQRGRDTQYF
D gene: NA
clone size: NA
J gene: TRBJ2-3
V gene: TRBV3-1

CDR3 DNA: TGTGCCAGCAGTGGGACCAAGCCCGGGACTAGGATCTACAATGAGCAGTTCTTC
CDR3 protein: CASSGTKPGTRIYNEQFF
D gene: TRBD2
clone size: few
J gene: TRBJ2-1
V gene: TRBV6-2/TRBV6-3

CDR3 DNA: TGCAGCGGCGGACAGGGGGCGAGGGAGCAGTACTTC
CDR3 protein: CSGGQGAREQYF
D gene: TRBD1
clone size: many
J gene: TRBJ2-7
V gene: TRBV29-1

CDR3 DNA: TGTGCCAGCAGCCCGCTCCCAGCGGCCCTAACAGATACGCAGTATTTT
CDR3 protein: CASSPLPAALTDTQYF
D gene: NA
clone size: NA
J gene: TRBJ2-3
V gene: TRBV14

CDR3 DNA: TGCAGTGCTAGACGAGGGCAAGATACGCAGTATTTT
CDR3 protein: CSARRGQDTQYF
D gene: NA
clone size: NA
J gene: TRBJ2-3
V gene: TRBV20-1

CDR3 DNA: TGTGCCAGCAGCCAAGGTGTGAGGAGCGCAGATACGCAGTATTTT
CDR3 protein: CASSQGVRSADTQYF
D gene: NA
clone size: NA
J gene: TRBJ2-3
V gene: TRBV4-2

CDR3 DNA: TGTGCCACCAGTGATTTAAGCGGGAGGGCCCACAATGAGCAGTTCTTC
CDR3 protein: CATSDLSGRAHNEQFF
D gene: TRBD2
clone size: NA
J gene: TRBJ2-1
V gene: TRBV24-1

CDR3 DNA: TGTGCCAGCAGCTTAGTCAAGAACACTGAAGCTTTCTTT
CDR3 protein: CASSLVKNTEAFF
D gene: NA
clone size: many
J gene: TRBJ1-1
V gene: TRBV7-8

CDR3 DNA: TGTGCCAGCAGTTTCGGGGGGCAGGGTGAAAAACTGTTTTTT
CDR3 protein: CASSFGGQGEKLFF
D gene: NA
clone size: NA
J gene: TRBJ1-4
V gene: TRBV12-3/TRBV12-4

CDR3 DNA: TGTGCCAGCAGTCCATCCTTTCGCAGGGGGTACTACGAGCAGTACTTC
CDR3 protein: CASSPSFRRGYYEQYF
D gene: TRBD1
clone size: few
J gene: TRBJ2-7
V gene: TRBV12-3/TRBV12-4

CDR3 DNA: TGTGCCAGCAGTTCACTTAGCTTGCGGGACAGCCAGCGCCATAGCAATCAGCCCCAGCATTTT
CDR3 protein: CASSSLSLRDSQRHSNQPQHF
D gene: TRBD1
clone size: NA
J gene: TRBJ1-5
V gene: TRBV27

CDR3 DNA: TGTGCCATCAGTGAGACTAGCGGGAGAGGTGATACGCAGTATTTT
CDR3 protein: CAISETSGRGDTQYF
D gene: TRBD2
clone size: NA
J gene: TRBJ2-3
V gene: TRBV10-3

CDR3 DNA: TGTGCCAGCAGCTTGACAAGGACAGGGGGCACCAATCAGCCCCAGCATTTT
CDR3 protein: CASSLTRTGGTNQPQHF
D gene: TRBD1
clone size: many
J gene: TRBJ1-5
V gene: TRBV5-6

CDR3 DNA: TGCAGTGCTAGCCCATACAGAAGCTCCTACAATGAGCAGTTCTTC
CDR3 protein: CSASPYRSSYNEQFF
D gene: NA
clone size: NA
J gene: TRBJ2-1
V gene: TRBV20-1

CDR3 DNA: TGTGCCAGCAGCCAACCCGAGCGGGGCACAGATACGCAGTATTTT
CDR3 protein: CASSQPERGTDTQYF
D gene: NA
clone size: NA
J gene: TRBJ2-3
V gene: TRBV3-1

CDR3 DNA: TGTGCCTCGGACAGGGCGAACACTGAAGCTTTCTTT
CDR3 protein: CASDRANTEAFF
D gene: TRBD1
clone size: few
J gene: TRBJ1-1
V gene: TRBV30